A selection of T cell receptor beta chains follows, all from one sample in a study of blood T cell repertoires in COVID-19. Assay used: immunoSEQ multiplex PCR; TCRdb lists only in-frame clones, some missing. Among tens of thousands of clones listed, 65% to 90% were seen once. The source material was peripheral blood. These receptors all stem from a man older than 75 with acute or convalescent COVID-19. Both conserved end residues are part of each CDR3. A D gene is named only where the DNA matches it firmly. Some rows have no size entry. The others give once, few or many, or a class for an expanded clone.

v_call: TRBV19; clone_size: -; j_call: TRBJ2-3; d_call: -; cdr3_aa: CASSMTGTDTQYF; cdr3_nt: TGTGCCAGTAGTATGACAGGCACAGATACGCAGTATTTT
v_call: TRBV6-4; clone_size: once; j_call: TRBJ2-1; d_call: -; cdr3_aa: CASSEGPQIYNEQFF; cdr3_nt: TGTGCCAGCAGTGAGGGCCCTCAAATCTACAATGAGCAGTTCTTC
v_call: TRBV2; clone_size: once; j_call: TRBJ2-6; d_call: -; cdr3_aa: CASSEAGGSGANVLTF; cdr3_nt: TGTGCCAGCAGTGAAGCGGGGGGCTCTGGGGCCAACGTCCTGACTTTC
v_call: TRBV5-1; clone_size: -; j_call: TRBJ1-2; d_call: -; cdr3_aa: CASSGNRATSYGYTF; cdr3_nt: TGCGCCAGCAGCGGGAACAGGGCGACCAGCTATGGCTACACCTTC
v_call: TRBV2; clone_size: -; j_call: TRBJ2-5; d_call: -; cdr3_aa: CASSDQGTRGGGETQYF; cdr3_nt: TGTGCCAGCAGTGACCAAGGGACCCGGGGAGGTGGAGAGACCCAGTACTTC
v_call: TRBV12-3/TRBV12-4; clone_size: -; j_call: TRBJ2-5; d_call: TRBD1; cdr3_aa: CASRKTGAETQYF; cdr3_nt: TGTGCCAGCAGGAAAACAGGGGCAGAGACCCAGTACTTC
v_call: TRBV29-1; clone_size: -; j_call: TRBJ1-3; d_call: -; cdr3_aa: CSAAVSSGNTIYF; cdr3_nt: TGCAGCGCCGCCGTGAGCTCTGGAAACACCATATATTTT
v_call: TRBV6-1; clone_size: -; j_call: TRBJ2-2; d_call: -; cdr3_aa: CASSGRLGTPGRAGELFF; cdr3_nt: TGTGCCAGCAGTGGCCGCCTCGGGACTCCCGGAAGGGCCGGGGAGCTGTTTTTT
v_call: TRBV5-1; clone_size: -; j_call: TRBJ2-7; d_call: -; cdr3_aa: CASSRMTGTAYEQYF; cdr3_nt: TGCGCCAGCAGCCGGATGACAGGGACTGCCTACGAGCAGTACTTC
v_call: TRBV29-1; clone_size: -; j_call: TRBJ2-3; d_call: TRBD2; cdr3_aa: CSVGGLAGGVADTQYF; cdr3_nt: TGCAGCGTTGGGGGACTAGCGGGAGGAGTCGCAGATACGCAGTATTTT
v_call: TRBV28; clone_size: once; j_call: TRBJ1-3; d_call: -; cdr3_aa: CASSPSGNSGNTIYF; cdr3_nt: TGTGCCAGCAGCCCCTCAGGTAACTCTGGAAACACCATATATTTT
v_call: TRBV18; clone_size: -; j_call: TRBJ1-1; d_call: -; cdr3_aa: CASSPGQNTEAFF; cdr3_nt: TGTGCCAGCTCACCTGGACAGAACACTGAAGCTTTCTTT
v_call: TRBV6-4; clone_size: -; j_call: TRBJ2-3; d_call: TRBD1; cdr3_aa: CASSDRQGDTQYF; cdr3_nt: TGTGCCAGCAGTGACCGACAGGGAGATACGCAGTATTTT
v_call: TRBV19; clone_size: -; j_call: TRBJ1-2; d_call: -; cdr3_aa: CASSRVGYGYTF; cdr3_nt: TGTGCCTCGAGCAGGGTGGGGTATGGCTACACCTTC
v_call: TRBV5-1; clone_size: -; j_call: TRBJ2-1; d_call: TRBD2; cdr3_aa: CASSWGLAGGNNEQFF; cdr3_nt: TGCGCCAGCAGCTGGGGACTAGCGGGAGGCAACAATGAGCAGTTCTTC
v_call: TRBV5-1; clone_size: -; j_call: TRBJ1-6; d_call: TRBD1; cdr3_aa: CASSSGTGNSPLHF; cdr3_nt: TGCGCCAGCAGCTCCGGGACAGGGAACTCACCCCTCCACTTT
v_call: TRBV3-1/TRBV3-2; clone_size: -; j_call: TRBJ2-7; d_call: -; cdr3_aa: CASSPRQPFSSYEQYF; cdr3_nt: TGTGCCAGCAGCCCTCGACAGCCATTCAGCTCCTACGAGCAGTACTTC
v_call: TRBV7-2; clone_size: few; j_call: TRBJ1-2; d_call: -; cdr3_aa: CASSLGQRNGYTF; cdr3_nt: TGTGCCAGCAGCCTAGGACAGCGTAATGGCTACACCTTC
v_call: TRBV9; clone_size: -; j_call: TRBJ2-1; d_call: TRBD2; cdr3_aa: CASSATSAYYNEQFF; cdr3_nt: TGTGCCAGCAGCGCGACTAGCGCCTACTACAATGAGCAGTTCTTC
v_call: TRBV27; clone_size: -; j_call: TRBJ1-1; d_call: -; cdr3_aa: CASGLYGVGTEAFF; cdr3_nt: TGTGCCAGCGGCCTTTACGGGGTGGGGACTGAAGCTTTCTTT
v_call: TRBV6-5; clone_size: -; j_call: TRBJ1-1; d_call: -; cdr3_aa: CASSYQGHTEAFF; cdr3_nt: TGTGCCAGCAGTTATCAGGGTCACACTGAAGCTTTCTTT
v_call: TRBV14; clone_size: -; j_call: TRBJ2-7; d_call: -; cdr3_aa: CASSFGVTSYEQYF; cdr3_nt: TGTGCCAGCAGCTTCGGAGTTACCTCCTACGAGCAGTACTTC
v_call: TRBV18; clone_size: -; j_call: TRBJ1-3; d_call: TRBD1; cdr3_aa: CASSPLPGQGPRSGNTIYF; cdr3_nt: TGTGCCAGCTCACCACTCCCGGGACAGGGACCCCGCTCTGGAAACACCATATATTTT
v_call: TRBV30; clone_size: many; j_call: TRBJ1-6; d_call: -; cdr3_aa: CAWSETGLSNSPLHF; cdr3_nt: TGTGCCTGGAGTGAAACAGGGTTAAGTAATTCACCCCTCCACTTT
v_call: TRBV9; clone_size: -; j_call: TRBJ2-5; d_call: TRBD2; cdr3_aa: CASSVLAGVFRETQYF; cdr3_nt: TGTGCCAGCAGCGTACTAGCGGGAGTCTTCCGAGAGACCCAGTACTTC
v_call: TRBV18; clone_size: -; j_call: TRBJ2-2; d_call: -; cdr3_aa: CASSLGTPSNTGELFF; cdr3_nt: TGTGCCAGCTCACTCGGGACTCCCTCGAACACCGGGGAGCTGTTTTTT
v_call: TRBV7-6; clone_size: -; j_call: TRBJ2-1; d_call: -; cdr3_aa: CASSLGGASWNEQFF; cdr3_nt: TGTGCCAGCAGCTTAGGCGGGGCCTCTTGGAATGAGCAGTTCTTC
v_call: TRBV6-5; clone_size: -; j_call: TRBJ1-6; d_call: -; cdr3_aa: CASSPEFNSPLHF; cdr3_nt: TGTGCCAGCAGTCCGGAGTTCAATTCACCCCTCCACTTT